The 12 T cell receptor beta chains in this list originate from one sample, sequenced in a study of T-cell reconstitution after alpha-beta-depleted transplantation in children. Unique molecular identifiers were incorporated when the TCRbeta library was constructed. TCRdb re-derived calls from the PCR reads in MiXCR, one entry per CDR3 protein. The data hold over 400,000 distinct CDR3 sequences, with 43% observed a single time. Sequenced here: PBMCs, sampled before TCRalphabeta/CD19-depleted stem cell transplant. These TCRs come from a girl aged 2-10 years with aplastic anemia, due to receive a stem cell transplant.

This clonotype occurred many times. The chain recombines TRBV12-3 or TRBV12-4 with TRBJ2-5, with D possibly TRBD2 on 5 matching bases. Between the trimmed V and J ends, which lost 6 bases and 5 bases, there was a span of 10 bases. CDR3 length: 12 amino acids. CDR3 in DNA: TGTGCCAGCAGCCCACGGAGGGAGACCCAGTACTTC. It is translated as CASSPRRETQYF.

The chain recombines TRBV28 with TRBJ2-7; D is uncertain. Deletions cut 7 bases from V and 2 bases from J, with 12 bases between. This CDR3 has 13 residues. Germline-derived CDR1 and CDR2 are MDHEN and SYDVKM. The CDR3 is CASTDKLPYEQYF. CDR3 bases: TGTGCCAGCACAGATAAGTTACCCTACGAGCAGTACTTC.

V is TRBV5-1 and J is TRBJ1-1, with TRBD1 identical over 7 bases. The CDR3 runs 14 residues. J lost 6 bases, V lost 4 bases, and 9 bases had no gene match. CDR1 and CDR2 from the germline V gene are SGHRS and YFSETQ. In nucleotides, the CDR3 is TGCGCCAGCAGCGTGGAGGGAGGGGGCCCTGAAGCTTTCTTT. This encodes CASSVEGGGPEAFF.

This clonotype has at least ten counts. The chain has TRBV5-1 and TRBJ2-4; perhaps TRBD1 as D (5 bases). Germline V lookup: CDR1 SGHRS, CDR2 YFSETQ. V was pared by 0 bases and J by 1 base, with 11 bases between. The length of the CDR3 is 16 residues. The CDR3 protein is CASSLAGAGAKNIQYF. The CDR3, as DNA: TGCGCCAGCAGCTTGGCTGGGGCTGGGGCCAAAAACATTCAGTACTTC.

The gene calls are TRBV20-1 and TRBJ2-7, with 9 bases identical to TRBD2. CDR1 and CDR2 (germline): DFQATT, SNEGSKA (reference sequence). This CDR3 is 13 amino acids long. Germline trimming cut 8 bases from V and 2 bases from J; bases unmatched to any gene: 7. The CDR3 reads CSTTLAGAYEQYF. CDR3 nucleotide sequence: TGCAGTACCACACTAGCGGGCGCCTACGAGCAGTACTTC.

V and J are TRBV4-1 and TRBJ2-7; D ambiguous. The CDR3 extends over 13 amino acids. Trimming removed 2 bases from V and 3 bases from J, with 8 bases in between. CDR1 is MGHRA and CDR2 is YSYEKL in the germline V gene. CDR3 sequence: CASSQKVNYEQYF. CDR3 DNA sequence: TGCGCCAGCAGCCAAAAGGTCAACTACGAGCAGTACTTC.

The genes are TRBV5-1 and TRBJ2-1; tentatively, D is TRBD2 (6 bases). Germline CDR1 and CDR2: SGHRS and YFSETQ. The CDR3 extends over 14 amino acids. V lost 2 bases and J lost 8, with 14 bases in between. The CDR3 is CASSFGAGLDEQFF. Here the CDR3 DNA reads TGCGCCAGCAGCTTTGGAGCGGGTTTGGATGAGCAGTTCTTC.

The CDR3 DNA is TGTGCCAGCAGTGCGCAGGGCTATCAGCCCCAGCATTTT. Its protein is CASSAQGYQPQHF. The chain recombines TRBV28 with TRBJ1-5, with D perhaps TRBD1 (5 bases). The CDR3 runs 13 residues. Germline CDR1 is MDHEN and CDR2 is SYDVKM. Trimming left V 5 bases short and J 5 bases short, with 10 bases between.

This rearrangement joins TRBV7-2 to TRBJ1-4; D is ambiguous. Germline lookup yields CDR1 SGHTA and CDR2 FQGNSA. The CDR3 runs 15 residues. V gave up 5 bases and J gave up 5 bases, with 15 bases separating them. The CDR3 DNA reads TGTGCCAGCAGCCGTTCGGTAGGGTGGAATGAAAAACTGTTTTTT. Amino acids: CASSRSVGWNEKLFF.

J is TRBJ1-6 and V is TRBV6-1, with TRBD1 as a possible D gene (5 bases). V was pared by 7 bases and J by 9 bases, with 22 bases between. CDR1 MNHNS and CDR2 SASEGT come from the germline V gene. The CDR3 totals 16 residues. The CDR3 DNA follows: TGTGCCAGCAAAGAAGCATCGGGACGACTTAGTTCACCCCTCCACTTT. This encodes CASKEASGRLSSPLHF.

CDR3 in DNA: TGTGCCAGCAGTTACGGGGTAGCGGAGACCCAGTACTTC. Its translation is CASSYGVAETQYF. The gene calls are TRBV6-6 and TRBJ2-5; perhaps TRBD2 as D (5 bases). The germline V and J ends were trimmed by 2 bases and 5 bases, with 9 bases remaining between them. The CDR3 is made up of 13 amino acids. Looked up from germline, CDR1 is MNHNY and CDR2 is SVGAGI (reference sequence).

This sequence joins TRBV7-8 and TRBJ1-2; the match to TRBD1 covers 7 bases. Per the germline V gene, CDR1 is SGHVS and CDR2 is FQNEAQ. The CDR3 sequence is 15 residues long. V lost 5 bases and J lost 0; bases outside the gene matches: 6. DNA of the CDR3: TGTGCCAGCAGCCCCCGGGACAGAGCTAACTATGGCTACACCTTC. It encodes CASSPRDRANYGYTF.